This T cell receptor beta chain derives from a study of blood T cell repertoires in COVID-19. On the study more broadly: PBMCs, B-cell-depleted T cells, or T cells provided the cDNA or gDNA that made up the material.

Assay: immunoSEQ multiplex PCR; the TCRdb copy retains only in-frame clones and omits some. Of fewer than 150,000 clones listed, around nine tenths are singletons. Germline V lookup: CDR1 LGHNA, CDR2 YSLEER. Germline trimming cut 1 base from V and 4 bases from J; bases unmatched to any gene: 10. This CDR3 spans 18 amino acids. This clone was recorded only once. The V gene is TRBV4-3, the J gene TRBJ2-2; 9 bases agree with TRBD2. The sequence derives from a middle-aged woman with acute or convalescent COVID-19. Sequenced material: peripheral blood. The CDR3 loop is CASSQGLLAGGSTGELFF. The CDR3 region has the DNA TGCGCCAGCAGCCAAGGCCTCCTTGCGGGGGGGTCCACCGGGGAGCTGTTTTTT.